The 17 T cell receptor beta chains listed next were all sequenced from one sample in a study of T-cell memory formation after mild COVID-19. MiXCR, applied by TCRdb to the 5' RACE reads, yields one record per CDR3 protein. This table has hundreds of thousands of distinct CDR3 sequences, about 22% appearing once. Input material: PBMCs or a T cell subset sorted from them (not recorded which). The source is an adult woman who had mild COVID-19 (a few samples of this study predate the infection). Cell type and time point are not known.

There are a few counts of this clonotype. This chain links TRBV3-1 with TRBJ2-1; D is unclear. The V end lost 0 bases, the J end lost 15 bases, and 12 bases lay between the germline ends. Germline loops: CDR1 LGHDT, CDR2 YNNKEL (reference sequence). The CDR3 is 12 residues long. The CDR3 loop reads CASSQDSWRTFF. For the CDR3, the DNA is TGTGCCAGCAGCCAAGATAGTTGGAGAACGTTCTTC.

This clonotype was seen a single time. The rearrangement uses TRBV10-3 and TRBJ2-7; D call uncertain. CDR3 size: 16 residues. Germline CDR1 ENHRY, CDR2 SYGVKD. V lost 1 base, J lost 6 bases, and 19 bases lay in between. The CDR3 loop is CAISELGRQDVSEQYF. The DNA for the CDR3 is TGTGCCATCAGTGAGTTAGGCAGGCAAGACGTCAGCGAGCAGTACTTC.

Written as DNA, the CDR3 is TGCGCCAGCAGCCAAGAACCAAGGCCGCCCCTCCACTTT. Protein: CASSQEPRPPLHF. This chain uses TRBV4-1 with TRBJ1-6; D is unclear. The germline V gene has CDR1 MGHRA and CDR2 YSYEKL. V was clipped by 0 bases and J by 13 bases, with 10 bases between them. The CDR3 covers 13 residues.

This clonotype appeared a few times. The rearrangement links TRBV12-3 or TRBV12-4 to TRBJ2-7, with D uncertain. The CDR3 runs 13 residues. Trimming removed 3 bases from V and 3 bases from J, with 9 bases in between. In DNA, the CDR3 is TGTGCCAGCAGTTTGTCGGCTCACTACGAGCAGTACTTC. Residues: CASSLSAHYEQYF.

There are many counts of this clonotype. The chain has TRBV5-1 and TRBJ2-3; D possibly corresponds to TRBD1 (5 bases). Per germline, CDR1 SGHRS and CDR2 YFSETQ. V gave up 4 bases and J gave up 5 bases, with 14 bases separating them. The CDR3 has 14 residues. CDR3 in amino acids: CASSQGPVRDTQYF. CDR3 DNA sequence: TGCGCCAGCAGCCAGGGCCCGGTGAGAGATACGCAGTATTTT.

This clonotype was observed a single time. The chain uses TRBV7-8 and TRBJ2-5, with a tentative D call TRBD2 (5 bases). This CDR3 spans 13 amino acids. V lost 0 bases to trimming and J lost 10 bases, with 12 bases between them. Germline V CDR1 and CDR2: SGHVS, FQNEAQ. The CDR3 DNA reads TGTGCCAGCAGCTTAGCTACCACTCGGGACCAGTACTTC. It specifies CASSLATTRDQYF. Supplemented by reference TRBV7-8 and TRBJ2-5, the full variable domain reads GAGVSQSPRYKVAKRGQDVALRCDPISGHVSLFWYQQALGQGPEFLTYFQNEAQLDKSGLPSDRFFAERPEGSVSTLKIQRTQQEDSAVYLCASSLATTRDQYFGPGTRLLVL.

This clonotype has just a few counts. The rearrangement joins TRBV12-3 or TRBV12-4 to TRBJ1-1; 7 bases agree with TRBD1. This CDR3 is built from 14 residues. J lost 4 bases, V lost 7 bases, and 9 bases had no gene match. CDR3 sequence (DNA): TGTGCCAGCAATCATTACAGGGGAAGCACTGAAGCTTTCTTT. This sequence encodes CASNHYRGSTEAFF.

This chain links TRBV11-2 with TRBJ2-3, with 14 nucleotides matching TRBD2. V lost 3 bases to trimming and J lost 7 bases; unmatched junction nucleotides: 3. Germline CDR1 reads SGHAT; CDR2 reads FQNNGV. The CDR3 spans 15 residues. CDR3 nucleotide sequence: TGTGCCAGCAGCTTCGGGACTAGCGGGAGTTATACGCAGTATTTT. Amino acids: CASSFGTSGSYTQYF.

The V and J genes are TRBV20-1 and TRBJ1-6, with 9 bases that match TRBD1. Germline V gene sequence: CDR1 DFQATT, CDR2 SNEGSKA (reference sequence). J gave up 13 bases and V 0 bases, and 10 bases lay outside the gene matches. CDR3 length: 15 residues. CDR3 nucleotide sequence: TGCAGTGCTAGAGACCCCGGGACAGGGAACGGTCCCCTCCACTTT. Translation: CSARDPGTGNGPLHF.

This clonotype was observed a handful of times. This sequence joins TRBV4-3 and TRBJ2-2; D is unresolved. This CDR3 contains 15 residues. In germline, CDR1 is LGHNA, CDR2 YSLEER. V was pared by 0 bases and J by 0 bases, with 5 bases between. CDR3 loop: CASSQDWANTGELFF. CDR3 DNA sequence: TGCGCCAGCAGCCAAGATTGGGCGAACACCGGGGAGCTGTTTTTT.

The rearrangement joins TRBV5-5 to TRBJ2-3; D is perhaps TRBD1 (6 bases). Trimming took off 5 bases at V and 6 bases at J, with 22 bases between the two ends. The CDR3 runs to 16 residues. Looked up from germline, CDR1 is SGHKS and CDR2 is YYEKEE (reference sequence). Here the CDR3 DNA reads TGTGCCAGCAGTTGGGGGTTCAAAAGGACAGACGATACGCAGTATTTT. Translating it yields CASSWGFKRTDDTQYF.

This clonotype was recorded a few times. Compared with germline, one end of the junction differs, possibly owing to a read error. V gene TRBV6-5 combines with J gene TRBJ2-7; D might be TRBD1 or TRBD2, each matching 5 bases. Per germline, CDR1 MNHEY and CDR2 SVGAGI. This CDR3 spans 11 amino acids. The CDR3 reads CAIASGTAEVF. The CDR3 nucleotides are TGTGCCATCGCCTCCGGGACGGCGGAGGTTTTC.

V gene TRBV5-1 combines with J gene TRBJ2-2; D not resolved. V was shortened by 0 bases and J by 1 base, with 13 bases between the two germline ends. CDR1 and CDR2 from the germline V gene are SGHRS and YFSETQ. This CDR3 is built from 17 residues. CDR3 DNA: TGCGCCAGCAGCTTGGATAGCCGCCCCCAGAACACCGGGGAGCTGTTTTTT. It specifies CASSLDSRPQNTGELFF.

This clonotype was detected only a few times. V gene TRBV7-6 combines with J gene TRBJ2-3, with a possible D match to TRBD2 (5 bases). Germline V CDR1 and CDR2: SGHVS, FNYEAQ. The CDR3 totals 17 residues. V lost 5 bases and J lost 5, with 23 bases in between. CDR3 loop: CASSPYLASWRIDTQYF. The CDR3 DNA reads TGTGCCAGCAGCCCGTACCTCGCTAGCTGGCGGATAGATACGCAGTATTTT.

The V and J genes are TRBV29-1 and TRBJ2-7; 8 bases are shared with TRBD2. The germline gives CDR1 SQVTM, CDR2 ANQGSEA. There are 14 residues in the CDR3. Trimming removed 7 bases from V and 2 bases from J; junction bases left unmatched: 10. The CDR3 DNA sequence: TGCAGCGCCAAAAGGAGCGGGAGTACCTACGAGCAGTACTTC. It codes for CSAKRSGSTYEQYF.

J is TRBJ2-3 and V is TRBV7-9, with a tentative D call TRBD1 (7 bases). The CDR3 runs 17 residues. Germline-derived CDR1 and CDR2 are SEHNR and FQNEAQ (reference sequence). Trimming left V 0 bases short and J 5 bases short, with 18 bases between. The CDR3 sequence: CASSLAPGGSTGDTQYF. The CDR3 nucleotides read TGTGCCAGCAGCTTAGCGCCAGGGGGGTCGACGGGAGATACGCAGTATTTT.

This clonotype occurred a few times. The CDR3, as DNA: TGCGCCAGCAGCATTTCCCCAGGGTACCAAGAGACCCAGTACTTC. This encodes CASSISPGYQETQYF. This chain links TRBV5-1 with TRBJ2-5, with D possibly being TRBD1 (5 bases). Between the trimmed V and J ends, which lost 4 bases and 0 bases, there was a span of 13 bases. CDR3 length: 15 amino acids. Germline CDR1 reads SGHRS; CDR2 reads YFSETQ.